The present T cell receptor beta chain was sequenced within a study of CD4 T cells in relation to SARS-CoV-2 and coronaviruses. A note on this clone: The antigen remains unidentified.

Points from the study as a whole: Crossreactivity was assessed only for spike protein, not other viral proteins. Samples before the pandemic and after infection were not matched within any donor.

V lost 4 bases and J 1 base, leaving 11 bases between the germline ends. Germline V CDR1 and CDR2: SQVTM, ANQGSEA. This CDR3 spans 13 amino acids. The unexposed donors gave CD4+ T cells in 2011-2018, prior to COVID-19. Isolation of CD4+ T cells took place after 10 days in culture. Unexposed-donor CD4+ T cells were probed with SARS-CoV-2 S/N and four cold-coronavirus spikes, cells permitting. Assay used: immunoSEQ multiplex PCR; TCRdb lists only in-frame clones, some missing. This table holds roughly 24,000 clones, around four fifths found once. The clonotype originates from a human donor in good health. This chain connects TRBV29-1 to TRBJ2-7; no definite D call. Material: CD4+ T cells from PBMCs, cultured in vitro. The CDR3 bases are TGCAGCGTTGTTACAGCGACATCCTACGAGCAGTACTTC. This encodes CSVVTATSYEQYF.